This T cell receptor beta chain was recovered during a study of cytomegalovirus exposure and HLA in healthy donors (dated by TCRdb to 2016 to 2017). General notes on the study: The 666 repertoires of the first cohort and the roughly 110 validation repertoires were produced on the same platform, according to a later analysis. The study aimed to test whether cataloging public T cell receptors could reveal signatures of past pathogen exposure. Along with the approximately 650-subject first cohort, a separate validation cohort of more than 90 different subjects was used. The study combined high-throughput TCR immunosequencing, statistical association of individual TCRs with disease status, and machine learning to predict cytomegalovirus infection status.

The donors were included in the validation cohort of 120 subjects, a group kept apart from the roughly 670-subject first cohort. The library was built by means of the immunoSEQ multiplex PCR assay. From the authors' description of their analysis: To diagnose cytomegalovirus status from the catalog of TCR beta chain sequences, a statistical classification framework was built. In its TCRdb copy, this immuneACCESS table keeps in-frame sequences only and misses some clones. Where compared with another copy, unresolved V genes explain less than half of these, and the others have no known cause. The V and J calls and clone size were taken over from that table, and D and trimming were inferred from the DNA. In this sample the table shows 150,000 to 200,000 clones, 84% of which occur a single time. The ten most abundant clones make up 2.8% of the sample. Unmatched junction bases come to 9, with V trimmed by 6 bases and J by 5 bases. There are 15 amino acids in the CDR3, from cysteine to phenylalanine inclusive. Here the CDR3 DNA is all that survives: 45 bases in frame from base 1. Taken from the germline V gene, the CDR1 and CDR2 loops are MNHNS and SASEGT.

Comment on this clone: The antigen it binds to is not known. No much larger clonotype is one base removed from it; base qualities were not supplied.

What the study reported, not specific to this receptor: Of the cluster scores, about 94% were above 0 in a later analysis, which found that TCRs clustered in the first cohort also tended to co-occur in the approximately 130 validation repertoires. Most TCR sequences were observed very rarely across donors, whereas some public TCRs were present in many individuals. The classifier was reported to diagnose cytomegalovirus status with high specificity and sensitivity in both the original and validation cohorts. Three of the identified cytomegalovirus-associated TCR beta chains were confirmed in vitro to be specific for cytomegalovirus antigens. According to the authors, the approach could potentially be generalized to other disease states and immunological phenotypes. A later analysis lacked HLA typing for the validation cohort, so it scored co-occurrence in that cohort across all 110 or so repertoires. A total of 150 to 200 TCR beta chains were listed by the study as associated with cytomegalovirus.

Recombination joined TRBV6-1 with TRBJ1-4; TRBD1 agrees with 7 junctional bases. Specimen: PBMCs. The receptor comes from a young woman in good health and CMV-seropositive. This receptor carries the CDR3 CASSRAGTANEKLFF. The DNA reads TGTGCCAGCAGCCGGGCCGGGACAGCAAATGAAAAACTGTTTTTT.